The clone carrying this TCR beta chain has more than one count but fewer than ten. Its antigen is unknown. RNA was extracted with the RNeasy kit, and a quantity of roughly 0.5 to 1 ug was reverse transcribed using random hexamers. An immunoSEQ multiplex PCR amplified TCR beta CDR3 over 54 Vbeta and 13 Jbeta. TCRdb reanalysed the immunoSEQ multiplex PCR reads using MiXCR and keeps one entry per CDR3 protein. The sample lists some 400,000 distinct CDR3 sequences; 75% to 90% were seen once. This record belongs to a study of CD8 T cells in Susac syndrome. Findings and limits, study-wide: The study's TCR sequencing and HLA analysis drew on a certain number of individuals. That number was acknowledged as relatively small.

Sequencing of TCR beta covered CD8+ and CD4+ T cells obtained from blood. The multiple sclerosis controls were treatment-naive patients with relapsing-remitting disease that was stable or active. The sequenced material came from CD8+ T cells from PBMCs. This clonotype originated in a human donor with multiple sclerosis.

The CDR3 DNA follows: TGTGCCAGCAGCTTGGCCGCTAGCAGCACAGATACGCAGTATTTT. Encoded protein: CASSLAASSTDTQYF. The V and J genes are TRBV5-4 and TRBJ2-3; a possible D gene is TRBD2 (5 bases). Germline V gives CDR1 SGHNT, CDR2 YYREEE (reference sequence). Trimming stripped 0 bases from V and 0 bases from J, with 8 bases between. The CDR3 contains 15 residues. Together with reference TRBV5-4 and TRBJ2-3, the CDR3 gives the full variable domain: ETGVTQSPTHLIKTRGQQVTLRCSSQSGHNTVSWYQQALGQGPQFIFQYYREEENGRGNFPPRFSGLQFPNYSSELNVNALELDDSALYLCASSLAASSTDTQYFGPGTRLTVL.